A single sample gave rise to the 23 T cell receptor beta chains below, sequenced in a study of T cells in Graves' hyperthyroidism and ophthalmopathy. RNA transcripts were the template for amplifying TCR beta CDR3 regions. The study used the HTBI primer set for a first-round RT-PCR of the TCR CDR3. TCRdb ran MiXCR on the multiplex PCR reads and lists one entry per CDR3 protein. The sample carries under 600,000 distinct CDR3 sequences, approximately 15% recorded once. Sequenced: blood. Every receptor here comes from a woman aged 40 to 50 with Graves' ophthalmopathy.

This chain links TRBV6-4 with TRBJ1-2; no reliable D call. Trimming cost V 7 bases and J 8 bases, with 11 bases left between them. The germline gives CDR1 MRHNA, CDR2 SNTAGT. The CDR3 has 11 residues. The CDR3 loop is CASTMGKGYTF. The CDR3 nucleotides read TGTGCCAGCACGATGGGTAAAGGCTACACCTTC.

This clonotype has a handful of counts. The rearrangement joins TRBV7-2 to TRBJ2-1, with 11 bases aligning to TRBD2. The trim removed 5 bases at V and 10 bases at J, leaving 10 bases unmatched. This CDR3 spans 15 amino acids. Germline V lookup: CDR1 SGHTA, CDR2 FQGNSA. Written as DNA, the CDR3 is TGTGCCAGCAGCCCCCCCACTAGCGGGGGAAGGGAGCAGTTCTTC. This translates into CASSPPTSGGREQFF.

This clonotype was recorded a few times. The junction shows a germline mismatch at one end, possibly a read error. This rearrangement joins TRBV28 to TRBJ1-4; D gene ambiguous. The length of the CDR3 is 12 residues. Per germline, CDR1 MDHEN and CDR2 SYDVKM. DNA of the CDR3: TGTGCCAGCAGCCGCGGACGGCAGGACTGTTATTTT. It specifies CASSRGRQDCYF.

The J gene is TRBJ2-3, the V gene TRBV19, with a possible D match to TRBD1 (5 bases). The germline CDR1 and CDR2 sequences are LNHDA and SQIVND (reference sequence). The CDR3 consists of 13 residues. The germline V and J ends were trimmed by 4 bases and 5 bases, with 10 bases remaining between them. The CDR3 DNA reads TGTGCCAGTAGTAGGCAGGGTGTAGATACGCAGTATTTT. It translates to CASSRQGVDTQYF.

This clonotype was counted many times. The chain combines TRBV20-1 with TRBJ2-7; the D gene is possibly TRBD1 (6 bases). The CDR3 loop spans 15 amino acids. Trimming pared 0 bases from V and 1 base from J, leaving 13 bases between. The germline gives CDR1 DFQATT, CDR2 SNEGSKA (reference sequence). CDR3 residues: CSARDGTTLSYEQYF. The CDR3 nucleotides are TGCAGTGCTAGAGACGGGACAACACTTTCCTACGAGCAGTACTTC.

This clonotype occurred many times. This chain joins TRBV2 and TRBJ2-3; D is perhaps TRBD1 or TRBD2 (5 bases each). This CDR3 has 14 residues. Germline lookup yields CDR1 SNHLY and CDR2 FYNNEI. V was pared by 5 bases and J by 3 bases, with 12 bases between. CDR3 bases: TGTGCCAGCAGTTCGTCCTGGGGGACAGATACGCAGTATTTT. As protein: CASSSSWGTDTQYF.

This clonotype has more than one count but fewer than ten. This chain uses TRBV6-1 with TRBJ2-7; tentative D call: TRBD2 (5 bases). V lost 5 bases to trimming and J lost 1 base, with 24 bases between them. Germline V lookup: CDR1 MNHNS, CDR2 SASEGT. This CDR3 has 18 amino acids. This CDR3 is CASSRTQSQLGGSYEQYF. DNA for the CDR3: TGTGCCAGCAGTAGAACGCAGAGCCAACTAGGCGGGTCCTACGAGCAGTACTTC.

This chain joins TRBV20-1 and TRBJ2-1, with 13 bases identical to TRBD2. CDR3 length equals 20 residues. Unmatched junction bases numbered 13, after V lost 0 bases and J lost 2 bases. Germline V lookup: CDR1 DFQATT, CDR2 SNEGSKA (reference sequence). CDR3 bases: TGCAGTGCTAGAGATTTGGCACTAGCGGGAGGGCCTCGAGCCTACAATGAGCAGTTCTTC. Amino acid sequence: CSARDLALAGGPRAYNEQFF.

The chain joins TRBV20-1 to TRBJ2-1; TRBD2 agrees at 13 bases. Germline V gene sequence: CDR1 DFQATT, CDR2 SNEGSKA (reference sequence). The CDR3 has 15 amino acids. With 6 bases clipped from V and 8 bases from J, the junction kept 10 bases outside the gene matches. This CDR3 reads CSAHRPLAGGDEQFF. The CDR3 nucleotides read TGCAGTGCGCACCGCCCACTAGCGGGAGGGGATGAGCAGTTCTTC.

The sample holds a few counts of this clonotype. Sequence at one end of the junction differs from germline and may be a read error. The chain carries TRBV7-6 and TRBJ2-1, with 7 nucleotides matching TRBD2. Germline CDR1 is SGHVS and CDR2 is FNYEAQ. The CDR3 totals 14 residues. The CDR3 region has the DNA TGTGCCAGCAGCTTACTTGGACTAGACAATAAGCAGTTCTTC. Amino acids: CASSLLGLDNKQFF.

This chain links TRBV6-1 with TRBJ2-1; possibly TRBD2 for D (5 bases). CDR3 length equals 14 residues. Germline values: CDR1 MNHNS, CDR2 SASEGT. Deletions cut 7 bases from V and 2 bases from J, with 12 bases between. CDR3 residues: CASKPTGTYNEQFF. CDR3 coding DNA: TGTGCCAGCAAGCCAACCGGGACCTACAATGAGCAGTTCTTC.

The table lists this clonotype with many counts. The chain carries TRBV12-3 or TRBV12-4 and TRBJ1-1; a possible D gene is TRBD1 (5 bases). Between the trimmed V and J ends, which lost 2 bases and 1 base, there was a span of 11 bases. The CDR3 spans 15 residues. The CDR3 coding sequence is TGTGCCAGCAGTTTACGGCAGGGTGCGAACACTGAAGCTTTCTTT. Translating gives CASSLRQGANTEAFF.

The J gene is TRBJ2-1, the V gene TRBV20-1, with TRBD2 matching 8 bases. Germline lookup yields CDR1 DFQATT and CDR2 SNEGSKA (reference sequence). The CDR3 is made up of 14 amino acids. V was clipped by 1 base and J by 8 bases; unmatched bases: 7. CDR3 bases: TGCAGTGCTAGAGCCCAAACGGGAGGGGATGAGCAGTTCTTC. Its protein product is CSARAQTGGDEQFF.

A note on this clonotype: A read error may explain this, as a much larger clone is one base away. This chain uses TRBV20-1 with TRBJ2-7; D is uncertain. The CDR3 spans 13 residues. Germline values: CDR1 DFQATT, CDR2 SNEGSKA (reference sequence). V shed 8 bases and J shed 5 bases, with 19 bases lying between them. CDR3 nucleotides: TGCAGTTCGTTGTGGTCAGAGTCGGACGAGCAGTACTTC. Translated, it gives CSSLWSESDEQYF.

The genes are TRBV6-1 and TRBJ2-2, with 11 bases lining up with TRBD2. This CDR3 has 15 amino acids. The germline CDR1 and CDR2 sequences are MNHNS and SASEGT. V dropped 5 bases and J dropped 7; count of bases not matched to a gene: 6. CDR3 loop: CASSSSGRAFGELFF. The CDR3 DNA sequence: TGTGCCAGCAGTAGTAGCGGGAGGGCCTTCGGGGAGCTGTTTTTT.

V gene TRBV7-9 combines with J gene TRBJ2-5, with 10 nucleotides matching TRBD2. V shed 0 bases, J shed 2 bases, and the junction held 3 bases outside the gene matches. Looked up from germline, CDR1 is SEHNR and CDR2 is FQNEAQ (reference sequence). The CDR3 has 16 residues. DNA of the CDR3: TGTGCCAGCAGCTTAGCTCCGGGACTAGCGCAAGAGACCCAGTACTTC. The encoded protein is CASSLAPGLAQETQYF.

This clonotype came up many times. V gene TRBV30 combines with J gene TRBJ1-1; D not resolved. The germline gives CDR1 GTSNPN, CDR2 SVGIG (reference sequence). Trimming stripped 4 bases from V and 11 bases from J, with 17 bases between. This CDR3 comprises 12 residues. For the CDR3, the DNA is TGTGCCTGGACCTTAAGCTCCCTCTTGGCTTTCTTT. This translates into CAWTLSSLLAFF.

This clonotype was counted ten times or more. The chain combines TRBV18 with TRBJ1-3; D not resolved. The CDR3 is 15 residues long. Trimming removed 4 bases from V and 3 bases from J, with 13 bases in between. CDR1 is KGHSH, CDR2 LQKENI, per germline. CDR3 protein: CASSLRDTFGNTIYF. For the CDR3, the DNA is TGTGCCAGCTCACTCCGAGACACCTTTGGAAACACCATATATTTT.

This chain uses TRBV6-1 with TRBJ1-4; a weak D match, TRBD1 (5 bases). Germline loops: CDR1 MNHNS, CDR2 SASEGT. The CDR3 has 11 amino acids. Trimming shortened V by 5 bases and J by 8 bases, and 6 bases separated the two germline ends. The CDR3 is CASSRQEKLFF. The CDR3 nucleotides are TGTGCCAGCAGTCGACAGGAAAAACTGTTTTTT.

This rearrangement joins TRBV5-1 to TRBJ2-2, with TRBD1 matching 9 bases. Germline V gene lookup returns CDR1 SGHRS and CDR2 YFSETQ. The CDR3 covers 17 residues. V dropped 5 bases and J dropped 7; count of bases not matched to a gene: 15. CDR3 coding DNA: TGCGCCAGCAGTAGGCCCGGGACAGGGTATGGTGGCGGGGAGCTGTTTTTT. Its protein is CASSRPGTGYGGGELFF.

This clonotype was seen many times. The chain employs TRBV7-9 and TRBJ1-1; D remains ambiguous. CDR1 is SEHNR, CDR2 FQNEAQ, per germline (reference sequence). The CDR3 contains 14 residues. V dropped 7 bases and J dropped 1 base, with 13 bases sitting between them. The CDR3 loop is CASNPGGQNTEAFF. CDR3 nucleotides: TGTGCCAGCAACCCCGGCGGGCAGAACACTGAAGCTTTCTTT. Looking up the rest from reference TRBV7-9 and TRBJ1-1 gives the full variable domain: DTGVSQNPRHKITKRGQNVTFRCDPISEHNRLYWYRQTLGQGPEFLTYFQNEAQLEKSRLLSDRFSAERPKGSFSTLEIQRTEQGDSAMYLCASNPGGQNTEAFFGQGTRLTVV.

This clonotype appeared a few times. The genes are TRBV7-9 and TRBJ2-7, with D possibly matching TRBD2 (6 bases). V dropped 7 bases and J dropped 7 bases, with 11 bases sitting between them. This CDR3 contains 11 residues. Germline V gene data show CDR1 as SEHNR and CDR2 as FQNEAQ (reference sequence). The CDR3 region is CASTPGGEQYF. The CDR3 DNA sequence: TGTGCCAGCACCCCAGGAGGGGAGCAGTACTTC.

This chain joins TRBV5-1 and TRBJ2-1; perhaps TRBD2 as D (6 bases). CDR3 length: 14 amino acids. Deletions cut 0 bases from V and 6 bases from J, with 10 bases between. The germline V gene encodes CDR1 SGHRS and CDR2 YFSETQ. The CDR3 sequence is CASSLALGLNEQFF. CDR3 coding DNA: TGCGCCAGCAGCTTGGCTCTGGGACTCAATGAGCAGTTCTTC.